This entry lists 9 T cell receptor beta chains sequenced from one sample in a study of blood T cells in healthy people across ages. PCR was performed a second time for about 6 to 12 cycles using a sample-barcoded 5' primer and a J-beta primer mix. TCRdb recomputed calls from the 5' RACE reads with MiXCR, one row per CDR3 protein. The sample includes approximately 810,000 distinct CDR3 sequences, about 30% of them seen just once. The specimen sequenced was blood. Receptors originate from a woman over 75 in good health.

The CDR3 bases are TGTGCCAGCAGCGTTTTACAGGGGCCAGGGGCAGATACGCAGTATTTT. It is translated as CASSVLQGPGADTQYF. V is TRBV9 and J is TRBJ2-3; 7 nucleotides align to TRBD1. The germline V gene has CDR1 SGDLS and CDR2 YYNGEE. Germline trimming cut 2 bases from V and 4 bases from J; bases unmatched to any gene: 10. The CDR3 contains 16 residues.

The chain couples TRBV3-1 to TRBJ2-5; D unresolved. The CDR3 has 13 residues. The germline V gene has CDR1 LGHDT and CDR2 YNNKEL (reference sequence). The V gene lost 3 bases and the J gene lost 5 bases, with 10 bases spanning the gap. The CDR3, as DNA: TGTGCCAGCAGCCAGGCCTTTGCGGAGACCCAGTACTTC. This codes for CASSQAFAETQYF.

Many counts were recorded for this clonotype. The rearrangement links TRBV5-1 to TRBJ2-5; 9 nucleotides line up with TRBD2. V was clipped by 5 bases and J by 3 bases; unmatched bases: 8. Germline V lookup: CDR1 SGHRS, CDR2 YFSETQ. The length of the CDR3 is 15 residues. The CDR3: CASRPGTSREETQYF. Here the CDR3 DNA reads TGCGCCAGCAGGCCCGGGACTAGCAGGGAAGAGACCCAGTACTTC.

On this clonotype itself: One end of the junction does not line up with germline, which may come from a read error. The V and J genes are TRBV12-3 or TRBV12-4 and TRBJ2-3; D might be TRBD2 (7 bases). The CDR3 consists of 16 residues. CDR3 protein: CASSLAGGFRTDAQYF. CDR3 nucleotides: TGTGCCAGCAGTTTAGCGGGAGGGTTTCGGACAGATGCGCAGTATTTT.

V usage is TRBV20-1 and J usage is TRBJ1-1, with TRBD1 matching over 7 bases. Germline V gene lookup returns CDR1 DFQATT and CDR2 SNEGSKA (reference sequence). V shed 0 bases and J 6 bases; nucleotides not matched to a gene: 4. There are 13 residues in the CDR3. The CDR3 DNA is TGCAGTGCTAGAGACCAGGGGGGAGCTGAAGCTTTCTTT. Translated, it gives CSARDQGGAEAFF.

This clonotype was counted ten times or more. The rearrangement joins TRBV7-9 to TRBJ2-3; unclear D gene. The germline V gene encodes CDR1 SEHNR and CDR2 FQNEAQ (reference sequence). This CDR3 has 12 residues. Trimming took 2 bases from V and 5 from J, leaving 5 bases between them. The CDR3 coding sequence is TGTGCCAGCAGCTTATATGGAGATACGCAGTATTTT. It codes for CASSLYGDTQYF.

This clonotype has a count of ten or more. This chain links TRBV30 with TRBJ2-7; a possible D gene is TRBD2 (5 bases). The CDR3 consists of 12 residues. The germline CDR1 and CDR2 sequences are GTSNPN and SVGIG (reference sequence). The V gene lost 4 bases and the J gene lost 2 bases, with 9 bases spanning the gap. For the CDR3, the DNA is TGTGCCTGGACCATCGGGACCTACGAGCAGTACTTC. Amino acids: CAWTIGTYEQYF.

This clonotype was found many times. This chain links TRBV15 with TRBJ1-2, with D maybe TRBD1 (6 bases). Trimming removed 0 bases at V and 4 bases at J, with 15 bases between. The CDR3 spans 16 residues. The germline CDR1 and CDR2 sequences are LNHNV and YYDKDF (reference sequence). The CDR3 spells CATSREGTTTIYGYTF. The CDR3 DNA follows: TGTGCCACCAGCAGAGAAGGGACAACTACCATCTATGGCTACACCTTC.

As regards this clonotype: A much larger clone differs by one base, so this may be a read error. This rearrangement joins TRBV14 to TRBJ1-2; TRBD1 might be the D (5 bases). The CDR3 is 13 residues long. The V end lost 0 bases, the J end lost 9 bases, and 11 bases lay between the germline ends. Germline loops: CDR1 SGHDN, CDR2 FVKESK. Here the CDR3 reads CASSQEGPLSYTF. CDR3 nucleotide sequence: TGTGCCAGCAGCCAAGAGGGGCCTCTGAGCTACACCTTC.